The next 7 T cell receptor beta chains were all read from a single sample in a study of T cell repertoires in cytomegalovirus infection. MiXCR, applied by TCRdb to the reads, yields one record per CDR3 protein. The sample has approximately 500,000 distinct CDR3 sequences, approximately 15% seen once. Sequenced sample: CD8+ T cells from PBMCs. The receptors here all came from a human donor in good health (CMV status not recorded). Some clones in this sample may be carry-over from other donors' samples.

As concerns this clonotype: The conserved final phenylalanine or tryptophan is absent from the CDR3, which likely points to a read error. The DNA is left out, because the CDR3 cannot be placed on it with certainty; the CDR3 is given as TCRdb lists it. The chain couples TRBV7-2 to TRBJ2-1; whether TRBD2, the table's D call, matches the DNA was not checked. The CDR3 extends over 17 residues, inclusive of both ends. CDR1 SGHTA and CDR2 FQGNSA come from the germline V gene. CDR3 loop: CASSLNAGGPGYNEQLL.

This clonotype showed up many times. V usage is TRBV7-6 and J usage is TRBJ1-4, with D possibly being TRBD1 (5 bases). Between the trimmed V and J ends, which lost 2 bases and 11 bases, there was a span of 9 bases. This CDR3 is 12 amino acids long. The V gene's germline CDR1 is SGHVS and CDR2 FNYEAQ. CDR3 bases: TGTGCCAGCAGCTTATTTGAGGGGAAACTGTTTTTT. This codes for CASSLFEGKLFF.

Ten or more counts support this clonotype. This rearrangement joins TRBV4-2 to TRBJ2-1, with 8 positions matching TRBD2. Germline V gene sequence: CDR1 LGHNA, CDR2 YNFKEQ. The V segment lost 2 bases and the J segment 4 bases; nucleotides outside the gene matches: 10. This CDR3 has 17 amino acids. The CDR3 region is CASSQFILAELYNEQFF. The CDR3 region has the DNA TGTGCCAGCAGCCAATTTATACTAGCGGAGTTATACAATGAGCAGTTCTTC.

This clonotype turned up a few times. J is TRBJ2-1 and V is TRBV5-6; TRBD2 agrees at 9 bases. The germline V gene has CDR1 SGHDT and CDR2 YYEEEE. Trimming removed 4 bases from V and 5 bases from J; junction bases left unmatched: 16. CDR3 size: 18 residues. The CDR3 region is CASSLSAWTSEFNNEQFF. Here the CDR3 DNA reads TGTGCCAGCAGCCTGAGCGCGTGGACTAGCGAGTTTAACAATGAGCAGTTCTTC.

V and J are TRBV27 and TRBJ2-3, with TRBD1 matching over 9 bases. Germline-derived CDR1 and CDR2 are MNHEY and SMNVEV (reference sequence). The V and J ends lost 0 bases and 2 bases, in that order; junction bases with no gene match: 3. The CDR3 sequence is 16 residues long. CDR3 amino acids: CASSLSGTGYTDTQYF. CDR3 nucleotide sequence: TGTGCCAGCAGTTTATCCGGGACAGGGTACACAGATACGCAGTATTTT.

V and J are TRBV29-1 and TRBJ1-2, with 8 bases lining up with TRBD1. Germline loops: CDR1 SQVTM, CDR2 ANQGSEA. The V segment lost 3 bases and the J segment 7 bases; nucleotides outside the gene matches: 7. This CDR3 region has 13 residues. The chain's CDR3 is CSVDGRGLGGYTF. In DNA, the CDR3 is TGCAGCGTTGATGGCAGGGGGCTGGGTGGCTACACCTTC.

V gene TRBV18 combines with J gene TRBJ2-2; D call uncertain. CDR3 length: 12 amino acids. V was shortened by 6 bases and J by 5 bases, with 7 bases between the two germline ends. Germline V gene lookup returns CDR1 KGHSH and CDR2 LQKENI. The CDR3 sequence is CASSASTGELFF. CDR3 nucleotides: TGTGCCAGCTCCGCGTCAACCGGGGAGCTGTTTTTT. Using reference TRBV18 and TRBJ2-2 for the parts outside the CDR3, the full variable domain is NAGVMQNPRHLVRRRGQEARLRCSPMKGHSHVYWYRQLPEEGLKFMVYLQKENIIDESGMPKERFSAEFPKEGPSILRIQQVVRGDSAAYFCASSASTGELFFGEGSRLTVL.